The subject of this entry is one T cell receptor beta chain. Its specificity is unknown. The entry originates in a study of brain T cells in children with intractable seizures. The data were produced by immunoSEQ multiplex PCR, yet TCRdb's version contains in-frame clones alone and is incomplete. The sample includes around 44,000 clones, approximately 92% of them seen just once. Sequencing was limited to surgery cases with top T cell transcript signatures in brain tissue. Pre-surgery treatment included at least one anti-epileptic drug. With 5 bases removed from V and 0 bases from J, the gap between germline ends came to 7 bases. This CDR3 contains 14 residues. The germline V gene encodes CDR1 KGHSH and CDR2 LQKENI. Study-level findings and limits: HCMV serostatus was not known, and viral specificity came from CDR3 similarity only. Clones missing pre-surgery may reflect undersampling of that blood sample.

The gene calls are TRBV18 and TRBJ1-4; D gene ambiguous. The clonotype originates from a girl between 2 and 10 years old with tuberous sclerosis and intractable seizures. The sequenced sample was peripheral blood, obtained at surgery. CDR3 nucleotides: TGTGCCAGCTCAACTCGGGCAACTAATGAAAAACTGTTTTTT. Amino acid sequence: CASSTRATNEKLFF.